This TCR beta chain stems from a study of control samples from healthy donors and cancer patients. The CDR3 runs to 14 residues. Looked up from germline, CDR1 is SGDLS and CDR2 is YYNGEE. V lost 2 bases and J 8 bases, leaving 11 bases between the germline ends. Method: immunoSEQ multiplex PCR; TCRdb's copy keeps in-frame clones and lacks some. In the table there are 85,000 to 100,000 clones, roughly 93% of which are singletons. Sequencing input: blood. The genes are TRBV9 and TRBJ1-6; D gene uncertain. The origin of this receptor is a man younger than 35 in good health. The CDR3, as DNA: TGTGCCAGCAGCGTGGGAGATTTTTATTCACCCCTCCACTTT. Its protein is CASSVGDFYSPLHF.